Listed here are 4 T cell receptor beta chains from one sample, sequenced in a study of cytomegalovirus exposure and HLA in healthy donors. PCR amplification relied on 60 Vbeta primers (plus 13 Jbeta primers). Sequenced by immunoSEQ multiplex PCR; TCRdb stores in-frame clones only, minus some. The sample shows about 59,000 clones, 83% of them seen only once. Material for sequencing was PBMCs. Source of these receptors: a human donor in good health.

A remark on this clone: Other DNA sequences in the sample encode the same CDR3. The J gene is TRBJ2-3, the V gene TRBV7-9; 7 bases are shared with TRBD2. From germline, CDR1 is SEHNR and CDR2 FQNEAQ (reference sequence). The CDR3 covers 17 residues. The ends lost 4 bases at V and 0 bases at J; junction bases unmatched: 10. Here the CDR3 DNA reads TGTGCCAGCAGCTCGCGCGTCTCTAGCGGAAGCACAGATACGCAGTATTTT. Protein product: CASSSRVSSGSTDTQYF.

Comments on this clone: Other DNA sequences in this specimen translate into the identical CDR3. V gene TRBV18 combines with J gene TRBJ2-1; 7 bases match TRBD1. This CDR3 contains 15 residues. V gave up 3 bases and J gave up 6 bases; unmatched junction bases: 8. CDR1 is KGHSH and CDR2 is LQKENI in the germline V gene. CDR3 DNA: TGTGCCAGCTCACCTCAATTGACAGGGTCCAATGAGCAGTTCTTC. Protein: CASSPQLTGSNEQFF. The complete variable domain, with remaining parts taken from reference TRBV18 and TRBJ2-1, reads NAGVMQNPRHLVRRRGQEARLRCSPMKGHSHVYWYRQLPEEGLKFMVYLQKENIIDESGMPKERFSAEFPKEGPSILRIQQVVRGDSAAYFCASSPQLTGSNEQFFGPGTRLTVL.

This sequence joins TRBV5-1 and TRBJ2-1, with a possible D match to TRBD2 (7 bases). Trimming left V 6 bases short and J 0 bases short, with 25 bases between. CDR1 is SGHRS and CDR2 is YFSETQ in the germline V gene. The CDR3 loop spans 19 amino acids. The CDR3 DNA sequence: TGCGCCAGCAACCCGGTGGGTGGGGGGGCGAGTAGCTCCTACAATGAGCAGTTCTTC. It encodes CASNPVGGGASSSYNEQFF.

V gene TRBV7-9 combines with J gene TRBJ1-1; D perhaps matches TRBD1 (6 bases). Germline-derived CDR1 and CDR2 are SEHNR and FQNEAQ (reference sequence). Trimming cost V 1 base and J 7 bases, with 13 bases left between them. CDR3 size: 14 residues. The CDR3 spells CASSLGVRGSEAFF. The CDR3 DNA reads as TGTGCCAGCAGCTTAGGGGTAAGGGGGAGTGAAGCTTTCTTT.